This TCR beta chain was sequenced for a study of blood T cell repertoires in COVID-19. TCRdb's copy holds only in-frame clones and misses some; the assay was immunoSEQ multiplex PCR. The repertoire holds about 120,000 clones, with about 87% as singletons. The sequencing sample was made of peripheral blood. This TCR was recovered from a woman aged 50 to 60 with acute or convalescent COVID-19.

CDR3: CASSFESGEKLFF. The CDR3 bases are TGTGCCAGCAGCTTTGAATCAGGGGAAAAACTGTTTTTT. The gene calls are TRBV5-4 and TRBJ1-4; tentative D call: TRBD1 (5 bases). CDR1 is SGHNT and CDR2 is YYREEE in the germline V gene (reference sequence). This CDR3 spans 13 amino acids. Trimming took 2 bases from V and 8 from J, leaving 10 bases between them.